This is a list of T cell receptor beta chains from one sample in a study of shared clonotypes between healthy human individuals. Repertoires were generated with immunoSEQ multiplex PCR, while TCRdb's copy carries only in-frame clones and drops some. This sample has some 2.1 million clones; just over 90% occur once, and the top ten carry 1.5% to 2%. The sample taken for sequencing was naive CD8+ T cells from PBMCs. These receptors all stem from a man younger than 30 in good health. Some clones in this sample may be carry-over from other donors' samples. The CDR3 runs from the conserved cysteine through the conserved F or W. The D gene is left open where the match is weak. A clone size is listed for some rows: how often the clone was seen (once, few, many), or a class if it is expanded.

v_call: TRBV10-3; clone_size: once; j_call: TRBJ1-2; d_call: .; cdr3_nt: TGTGCCATCACAGGGGCTCAGACGGTTGGCGTTATTGGCTACACCTTC; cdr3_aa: CAITGAQTVGVIGYTF
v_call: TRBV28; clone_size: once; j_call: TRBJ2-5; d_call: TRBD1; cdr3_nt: TGTGCCAGCAGTTGGGGACAGGGATCGTTCCAAGAGACCCAGTACTTC; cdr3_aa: CASSWGQGSFQETQYF
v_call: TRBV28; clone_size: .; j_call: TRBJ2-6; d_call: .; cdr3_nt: TGTGCCAGCAGTCCTTTGGAGACTGGGGCCAACGTCCTGACTTTC; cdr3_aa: CASSPLETGANVLTF
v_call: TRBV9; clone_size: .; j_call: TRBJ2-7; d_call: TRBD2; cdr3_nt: TGTGCCAGCAGCGTAGGACTAGCGACCTACGAGCAGTACTTC; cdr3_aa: CASSVGLATYEQYF
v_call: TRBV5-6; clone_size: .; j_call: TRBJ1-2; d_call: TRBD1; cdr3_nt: TGTGCCAGCAGCAGGGCGGCCCGGGACAGCTTATTCTATGGCTACACCTTC; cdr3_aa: CASSRAARDSLFYGYTF
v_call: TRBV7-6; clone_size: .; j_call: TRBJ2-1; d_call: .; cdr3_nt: TGTGCCAGCAGCCTCAGCGGCTCCTACAATGAGCAGTTCTTC; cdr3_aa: CASSLSGSYNEQFF
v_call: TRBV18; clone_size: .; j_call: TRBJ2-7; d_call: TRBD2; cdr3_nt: TGTGCCAGCTCACCATTTCCCCTAGCGGGAGGCTACGAGCAGTACTTC; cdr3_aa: CASSPFPLAGGYEQYF
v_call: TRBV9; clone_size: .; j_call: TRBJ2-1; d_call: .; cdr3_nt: TGTGCCAGCAGCGGCCTATACAATGAGCAGTTCTTC; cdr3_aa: CASSGLYNEQFF
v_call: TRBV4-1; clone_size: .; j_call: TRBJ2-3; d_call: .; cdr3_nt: TGCGCCAGCAGCCAAGTTGCGGGCCAGGGAAATACGCAGTATTTT; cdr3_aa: CASSQVAGQGNTQYF
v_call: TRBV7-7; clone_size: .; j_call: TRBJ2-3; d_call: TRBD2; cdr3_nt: TGTGCCAGCAGTCTAAGGGGACTAGCGGGCGATACGCAGTATTTT; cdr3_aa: CASSLRGLAGDTQYF
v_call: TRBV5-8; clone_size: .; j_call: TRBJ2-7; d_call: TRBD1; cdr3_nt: TGTGCCAGCAGCTTCCCGCGCAGGGGGACCCGCTACGAGCAGTACTTC; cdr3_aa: CASSFPRRGTRYEQYF
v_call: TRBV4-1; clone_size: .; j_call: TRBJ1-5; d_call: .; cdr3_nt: TGCGCCAGCAGCCAAGTGGCGGGGCCCTATCAGCCCCAGCATTTT; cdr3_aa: CASSQVAGPYQPQHF
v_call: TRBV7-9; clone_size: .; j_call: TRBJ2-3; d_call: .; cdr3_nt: TGTGCCAGCAGCTTATTTAACTACGAATTCACAGATACGCAGTATTTT; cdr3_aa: CASSLFNYEFTDTQYF
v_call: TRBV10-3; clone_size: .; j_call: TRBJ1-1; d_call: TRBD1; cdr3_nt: TGTGCCATCAGGTCCGGGACAGGGGGCCGGAACACTGAAGCTTTCTTT; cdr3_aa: CAIRSGTGGRNTEAFF
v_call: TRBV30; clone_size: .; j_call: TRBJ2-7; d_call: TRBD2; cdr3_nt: TGTGCCTGGAGGTTAGCGGGAGACTACGAGCAGTACTTC; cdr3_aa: CAWRLAGDYEQYF
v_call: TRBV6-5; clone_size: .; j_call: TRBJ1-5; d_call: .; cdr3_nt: TGTGCCAGCAGCCCGATAAGCAATCAGCCCCAGCATTTT; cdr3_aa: CASSPISNQPQHF
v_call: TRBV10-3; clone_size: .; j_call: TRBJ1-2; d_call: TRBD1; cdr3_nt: TGTGCCATCTTAGGGACAGGGGGAGACTATGGCTACACCTTC; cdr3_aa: CAILGTGGDYGYTF
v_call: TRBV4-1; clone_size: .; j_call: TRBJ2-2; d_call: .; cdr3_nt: TGCGCCAGCAGCCCTTGGCGCGAACCCCCCGGGGAGCTGTTTTTT; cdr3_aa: CASSPWREPPGELFF
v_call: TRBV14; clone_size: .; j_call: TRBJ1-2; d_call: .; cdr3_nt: TGTGCCAGCAGCCAAGGCAGGATCTATGGCTACACCTTC; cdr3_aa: CASSQGRIYGYTF
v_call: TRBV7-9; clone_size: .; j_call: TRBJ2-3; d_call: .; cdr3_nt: TGTGCCAGCAGCTTAGGAGTAACTAGCACAGATACGCAGTATTTT; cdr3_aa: CASSLGVTSTDTQYF
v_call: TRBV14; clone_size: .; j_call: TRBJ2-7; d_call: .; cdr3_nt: TGTGCCAGCAGCCCCGGGACTTATTACGAGCAGTACTTC; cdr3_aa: CASSPGTYYEQYF
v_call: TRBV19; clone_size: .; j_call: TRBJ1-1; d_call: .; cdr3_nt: TGTGCCAGTAGTCCGGTCCGGACGGCGAACACTGAAGCTTTCTTT; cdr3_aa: CASSPVRTANTEAFF
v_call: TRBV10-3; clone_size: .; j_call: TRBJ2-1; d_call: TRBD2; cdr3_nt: TGTGCCATCAGTCCTGATACTAGCGGGGAGCAGTTCTTC; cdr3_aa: CAISPDTSGEQFF
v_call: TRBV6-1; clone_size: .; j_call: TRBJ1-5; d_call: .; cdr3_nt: TGTGCCAGCAGTCCCCCTCGGAATAGCAATCAGCCCCAGCATTTT; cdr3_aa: CASSPPRNSNQPQHF
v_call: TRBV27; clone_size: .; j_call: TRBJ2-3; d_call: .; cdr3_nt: TGTGCCAGCAGTTTATCACAAACAGATACGCAGTATTTT; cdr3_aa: CASSLSQTDTQYF
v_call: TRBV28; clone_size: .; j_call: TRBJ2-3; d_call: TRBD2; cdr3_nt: TGTGCCAGCAGTTTAACTAGCGGGAGATGGGTCGCAGATACGCAGTATTTT; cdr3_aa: CASSLTSGRWVADTQYF
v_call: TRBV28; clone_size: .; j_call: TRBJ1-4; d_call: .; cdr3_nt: TGTGCCAGCAGCCTCAAGGGGCGGGAGGAAAAACTGTTTTTT; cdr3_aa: CASSLKGREEKLFF
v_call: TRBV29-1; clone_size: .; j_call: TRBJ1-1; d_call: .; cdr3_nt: TGCAGCGTCACTTCCGCCCTAAGATCCATTGAAGCTTTCTTT; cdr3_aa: CSVTSALRSIEAFF
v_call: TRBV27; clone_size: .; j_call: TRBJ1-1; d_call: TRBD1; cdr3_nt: TGTGCCAGCAGTGTGACAGGGGGATCCACTGAAGCTTTCTTT; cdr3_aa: CASSVTGGSTEAFF
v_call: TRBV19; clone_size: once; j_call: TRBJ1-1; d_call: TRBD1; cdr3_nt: TGTGCCAGTAGTATAGTAGCAGGGGGCACTGAAGCTTTCTTT; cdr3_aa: CASSIVAGGTEAFF
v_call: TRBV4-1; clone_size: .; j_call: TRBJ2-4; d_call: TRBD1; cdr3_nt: TGCGCCAGCAGCCAAGAGGAGCAGGGGGCAGAGGGAAACATTCAGTACTTC; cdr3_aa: CASSQEEQGAEGNIQYF
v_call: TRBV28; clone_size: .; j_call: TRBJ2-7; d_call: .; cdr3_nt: TGTGCCAGCAGATCCACGGCCTCCTACGAGCAGTACTTC; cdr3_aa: CASRSTASYEQYF
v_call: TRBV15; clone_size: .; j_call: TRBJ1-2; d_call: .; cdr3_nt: TGTGCCACCAGCAGAGATTGGGCGACCGGGCATGGCTACACCTTC; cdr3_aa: CATSRDWATGHGYTF
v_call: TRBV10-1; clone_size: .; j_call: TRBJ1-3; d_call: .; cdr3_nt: TGCGCCAGCAGTGAGACAGGTGGAATAGGGGACACCATATATTTT; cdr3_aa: CASSETGGIGDTIYF
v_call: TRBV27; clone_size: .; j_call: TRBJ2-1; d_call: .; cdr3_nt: TGTGCCAGCAGCCCCGGAGAAAGGGTCTACAATGAGCAGTTCTTC; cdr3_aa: CASSPGERVYNEQFF
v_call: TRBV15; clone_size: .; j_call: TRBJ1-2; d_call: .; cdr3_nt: TGTGCCACCAGCACCAGGGAGCGGTCTAACTATGGCTACACCTTC; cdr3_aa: CATSTRERSNYGYTF
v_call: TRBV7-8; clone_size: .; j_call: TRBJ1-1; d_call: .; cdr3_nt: TGTGCCAGCAGCCCTTCCCCGGGGAACACTGAAGCTTTCTTT; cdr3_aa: CASSPSPGNTEAFF
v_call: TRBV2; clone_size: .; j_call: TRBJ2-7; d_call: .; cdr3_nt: TGTGCCAGCAGGGGTCCGGGTACCTACGAGCAGTACTTC; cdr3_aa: CASRGPGTYEQYF
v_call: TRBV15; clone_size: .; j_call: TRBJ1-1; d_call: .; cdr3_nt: TGTGCCACGGGGCCCGGAGACACTGAAGCTTTCTTT; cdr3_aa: CATGPGDTEAFF
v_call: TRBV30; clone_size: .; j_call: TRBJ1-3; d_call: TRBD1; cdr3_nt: TGTGCGAAGACAGGGGACGGAAACACCATATATTTT; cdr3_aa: CAKTGDGNTIYF
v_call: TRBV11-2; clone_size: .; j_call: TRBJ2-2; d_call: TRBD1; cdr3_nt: TGTGCCAGCAGCTCCAGGGGGCGAACACCCCCTGAGCTGTTTTTT; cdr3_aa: CASSSRGRTPPELFF
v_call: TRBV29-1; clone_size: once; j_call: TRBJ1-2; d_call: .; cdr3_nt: TGCAGCGTTCCCCTCCGCGACCTCGCTAACTATGGCTACACCTTC; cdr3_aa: CSVPLRDLANYGYTF
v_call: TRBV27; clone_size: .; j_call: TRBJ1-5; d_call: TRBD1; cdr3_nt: TGTGCCAGCAGTCCCTCAGGGGGCAGGGAGCCCCAGCATTTT; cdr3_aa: CASSPSGGREPQHF
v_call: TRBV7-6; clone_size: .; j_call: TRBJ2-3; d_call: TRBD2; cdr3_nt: TGTGCCAGCAGCTTACCCCCGGGACTAGCGGGAGGTGCGCAGTATTTT; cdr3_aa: CASSLPPGLAGGAQYF
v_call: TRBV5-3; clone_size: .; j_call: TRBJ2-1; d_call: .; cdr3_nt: TGTGCCAGAAGCTTGACTCGGGAGAGGGGGGGCTACAATGAGCAGTTCTTC; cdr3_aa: CARSLTRERGGYNEQFF
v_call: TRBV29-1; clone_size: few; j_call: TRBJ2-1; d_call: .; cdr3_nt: TGCAGCGCGGGCCCCCCAAGAGGGCAGTTCTTC; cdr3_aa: CSAGPPRGQFF
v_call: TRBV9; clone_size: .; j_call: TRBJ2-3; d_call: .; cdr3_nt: TGTGCCAGCAGCGAATCGCCAGGGGTAGGCACAGATACGCAGTATTTT; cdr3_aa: CASSESPGVGTDTQYF
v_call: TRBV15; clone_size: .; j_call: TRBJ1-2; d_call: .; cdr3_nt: TGTGCCACCAGCAGGGATATGACTAACTATGGCTACACCTTC; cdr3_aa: CATSRDMTNYGYTF
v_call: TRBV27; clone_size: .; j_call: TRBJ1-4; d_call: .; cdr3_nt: TGTGCCAGCACCTGGTGGGCAGGAACTAATGAAAAACTGTTTTTT; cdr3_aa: CASTWWAGTNEKLFF
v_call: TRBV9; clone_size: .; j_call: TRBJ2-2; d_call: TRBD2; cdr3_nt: TGTGCCAGCAGCGTAGCGGGACTAGCGGGAGGCCCCCCGACCACCGGGGAGCTGTTTTTT; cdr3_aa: CASSVAGLAGGPPTTGELFF
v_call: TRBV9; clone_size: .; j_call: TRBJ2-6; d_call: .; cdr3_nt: TGTGCCAGCCAGGTGGGGTCTGGGGCCAACGTCCTGACTTTC; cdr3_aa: CASQVGSGANVLTF
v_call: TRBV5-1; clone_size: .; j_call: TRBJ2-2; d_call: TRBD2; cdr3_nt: TGCGCCAGCACTCCGCGGGGCGGGAGGCAGGACACCGGGGAGCTGTTTTTT; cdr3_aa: CASTPRGGRQDTGELFF
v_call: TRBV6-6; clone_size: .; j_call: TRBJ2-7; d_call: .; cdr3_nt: TGTGCCAGCACTTTTACCCCCAGGGGCGACGAGCAGTACTTC; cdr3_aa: CASTFTPRGDEQYF
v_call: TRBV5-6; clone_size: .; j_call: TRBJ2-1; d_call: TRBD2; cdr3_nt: TGTGCCAGCAGCTTGGGACTAGCGGGAGGGGCGTTGTACAATGAGCAGTTCTTC; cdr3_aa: CASSLGLAGGALYNEQFF
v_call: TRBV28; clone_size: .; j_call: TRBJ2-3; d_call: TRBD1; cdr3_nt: TGTGCCAGCAGTTTACCGACAGGGGCGGTCGCCCGGGATACGCAGTATTTT; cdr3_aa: CASSLPTGAVARDTQYF
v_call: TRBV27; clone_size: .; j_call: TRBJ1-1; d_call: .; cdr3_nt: TGTGCCAGCAGTTCCCTCGACCCCCGGGGAGGTGCTTTCTTT; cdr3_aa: CASSSLDPRGGAFF
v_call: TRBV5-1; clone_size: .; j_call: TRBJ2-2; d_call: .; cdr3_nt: TGCGCCAGCAGCTTGGCCCGGCTAGCGCCGAACACCGGGGAGCTGTTTTTT; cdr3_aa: CASSLARLAPNTGELFF